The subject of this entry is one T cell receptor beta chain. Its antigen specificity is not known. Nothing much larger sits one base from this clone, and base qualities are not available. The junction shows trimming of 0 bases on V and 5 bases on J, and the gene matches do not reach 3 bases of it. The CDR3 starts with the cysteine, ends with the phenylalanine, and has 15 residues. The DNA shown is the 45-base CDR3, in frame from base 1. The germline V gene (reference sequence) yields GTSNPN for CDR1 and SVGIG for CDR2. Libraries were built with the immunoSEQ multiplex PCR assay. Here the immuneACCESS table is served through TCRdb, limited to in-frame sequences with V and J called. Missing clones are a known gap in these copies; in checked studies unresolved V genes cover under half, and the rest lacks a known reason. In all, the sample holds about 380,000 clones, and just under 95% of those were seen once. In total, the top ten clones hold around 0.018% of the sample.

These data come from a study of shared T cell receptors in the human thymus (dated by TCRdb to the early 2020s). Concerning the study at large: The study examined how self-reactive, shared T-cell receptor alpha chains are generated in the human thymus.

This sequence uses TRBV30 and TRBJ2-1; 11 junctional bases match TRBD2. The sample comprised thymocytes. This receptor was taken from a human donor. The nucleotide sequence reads TGTGCCTGGAGTGTGACTAGCGGGATAGACAATGAGCAGTTCTTC. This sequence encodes CAWSVTSGIDNEQFF.